This T cell receptor (beta chain) comes out of a study of radiotherapy plus CTLA-4 blockade in lung cancer. Background on the study: With 31% of patients having disease control, objective responses were seen in approximately 19%.

Some clones are missing from TCRdb's copy, which holds only in-frame ones; the method was immunoSEQ multiplex PCR. The table includes approximately 100,000 clones, around 85% detected once. General study results and limits: Interferon-beta, together with early blood T cell clone dynamics, reportedly best predicted response.

This clone was counted a few times. No antigen is known for it. This TCR was sampled from a human donor with non-small cell lung cancer that progressed on radiotherapy plus ipilimumab. Some clones in this sample may be carry-over from other donors' samples. Here the sequenced sample was peripheral blood, taken from a patient treated with radiotherapy plus ipilimumab.

CDR3 nucleotides: TGTGCCAGCAGGCCAACCCCTACGAACACCGGGGAGCTGTTTTTT. It specifies CASRPTPTNTGELFF. The V gene is TRBV13, the J gene TRBJ2-2; D is uncertain. V dropped 6 bases and J dropped 0 bases, with 11 bases sitting between them. The CDR3 is 15 residues long. Germline V gene sequence: CDR1 PRHDT, CDR2 FYEKMQ (reference sequence).